This T cell receptor (beta chain) emerged from a study of T cells in Graves' hyperthyroidism and ophthalmopathy. V gave up 3 bases and J gave up 2 bases, with 8 bases separating them. The CDR3 has 14 residues. This clonotype has ten or more counts. The source material, RNA transcripts, was used to amplify TCR beta CDR3 regions. The primer set for the first-round RT-PCR of the TCR CDR3 was HTBI. TCRdb re-derived calls from the multiplex PCR reads in MiXCR, one entry per CDR3 protein. This sample yields hundreds of thousands of distinct CDR3 sequences, of which 35% are seen a single time; 30% to 40% belongs to the top ten.

The specimen was blood. This receptor was identified in a woman aged 40 to 50 with Graves' hyperthyroidism. The rearrangement uses TRBV12-3 or TRBV12-4 and TRBJ1-5, with D unresolved. The CDR3: CASSFTGGNQPQHF. The CDR3 DNA reads as TGTGCCAGCAGTTTCACGGGTGGCAATCAGCCCCAGCATTTT.